The 25 T cell receptor beta chains listed next were all sequenced from one sample in a study of cytomegalovirus exposure and HLA in healthy donors (TCRdb year 2017). Libraries were built with the immunoSEQ multiplex PCR assay. A mixture of 60 forward primers for TCR Vbeta segments and 13 reverse primers for TCR Jbeta segments was used in the multiplex PCR. The immuneACCESS repertoire file appears here via TCRdb, limited to in-frame rearrangements. These files lack a portion of the clones; in checked studies, under half of the deficit traces to unresolved V genes, and the cause of the others is not known. The sample table contains 90,000 to 100,000 clones; only one count was recorded for around 80% of them. The top ten constitute less than 0.95% of the sample. Sequenced material: PBMCs. These receptors all come from a woman aged 55-70 years in good health and CMV-seronegative.

The sample holds a few counts of this clone. This rearrangement joins TRBV5-6 to TRBJ1-1, with 8 bases identical to TRBD1. Germline CDR1 reads SGHDT; CDR2 reads YYEEEE. The CDR3 covers 15 residues. The trim removed 0 bases at V and 1 base at J, leaving 2 bases unmatched. DNA for the CDR3: TGTGCCAGCAGCTTGGAGGGGACAGGGAACACTGAAGCTTTCTTT. Its translation is CASSLEGTGNTEAFF.

The genes are TRBV6-1 and TRBJ1-5; D is unresolved. This CDR3 is 14 amino acids long. V was pared by 2 bases and J by 1 base, with 6 bases between. Per the germline V gene, CDR1 is MNHNS and CDR2 is SASEGT. CDR3 nucleotide sequence: TGTGCCAGCAGTGAACAGATGAGCAATCAGCCCCAGCATTTT. Translated, it gives CASSEQMSNQPQHF.

For the CDR3, the DNA is TGTGCCAGCAGCGCCGGGACACCGAACACCGGGGAGCTGTTTTTT. Translation gives CASSAGTPNTGELFF. This chain uses TRBV5-4 with TRBJ2-2, with a weak D call TRBD1 (6 bases). V was pared by 4 bases and J by 0 bases, with 10 bases between. Germline V lookup: CDR1 SGHNT, CDR2 YYREEE (reference sequence). The CDR3 consists of 15 residues.

The gene calls are TRBV18 and TRBJ2-2, with 9 bases that match TRBD1. The CDR3 length is 16 residues. Germline V gives CDR1 KGHSH, CDR2 LQKENI. After removal of 0 bases from V and 2 bases from J, the junction contained 1 base not matched to a gene. CDR3 sequence reads: CASSPPTGGNTGELFF. The CDR3 nucleotides are TGTGCCAGCTCACCACCGACAGGGGGAAACACCGGGGAGCTGTTTTTT.

This clone was counted a single time. The V call is TRBV28, the J call TRBJ1-2, with 9 bases fitting TRBD1. Germline V lookup: CDR1 MDHEN, CDR2 SYDVKM. The CDR3 has 15 residues. Trimming removed 5 bases from V and 10 bases from J; junction bases left unmatched: 14. The CDR3 loop is CASSLNDRGISFYTF. For the CDR3, the DNA is TGTGCCAGCAGTCTAAACGACAGGGGGATAAGTTTCTACACCTTC.

On this clone: Mismatch with germline at one junction end may stem from a read error. This sample includes further DNA sequences coding for the same CDR3. The chain recombines TRBV6-5 with TRBJ1-6, with TRBD1 matching over 9 bases. Looked up from germline, CDR1 is MNHEY and CDR2 is SVGAGI. The CDR3 has 15 amino acids. The chain's CDR3 is CASSYGTGYNSPLHF. DNA of the CDR3: TGTGCCAGCAGTTACGGGACAGGGTATAATTCCCCCCTCCACTTT.

V gene TRBV6-1 combines with J gene TRBJ1-2; D is unclear. The CDR3 spans 14 residues. V lost 6 bases, J lost 5 bases, and 16 bases lay in between. In germline, CDR1 is MNHNS, CDR2 SASEGT. The CDR3 sequence is CASRIQSGLYGYTF. CDR3 in DNA: TGTGCCAGCAGAATTCAGAGCGGATTATATGGCTACACCTTC.

The rearrangement uses TRBV5-1 and TRBJ2-3; 11 nucleotides match TRBD2. CDR3 length: 17 amino acids. With V trimmed by 5 bases and J by 2 bases, 10 bases remained unmatched. The germline V gene has CDR1 SGHRS and CDR2 YFSETQ. The CDR3 coding sequence is TGCGCCAGCAGACCTACTAGCGGGAGCGTCTACACAGATACGCAGTATTTT. Its protein is CASRPTSGSVYTDTQYF.

The chain carries TRBV2 and TRBJ1-4; 7 bases fit TRBD1. The CDR3 extends over 13 amino acids. The junction had 6 bases not matched to a gene; V was cut back by 11 bases and J by 3 bases. Germline V gene sequence: CDR1 SNHLY, CDR2 FYNNEI. CDR3 amino acids: CALGGQPNEKLFF. The CDR3 DNA reads as TGTGCCCTAGGGGGACAGCCTAATGAAAAACTGTTTTTT.

This chain links TRBV7-9 with TRBJ1-2, with 7 bases lining up with TRBD1. The germline gives CDR1 SEHNR, CDR2 FQNEAQ (reference sequence). V trimming: 4 bases; J trimming: 3 bases; junction bases outside the gene matches: 5. The CDR3 spans 14 residues. In DNA form, the CDR3 reads TGTGCCAGCAGCTCCCTAGGGGGCGACTATGGCTACACCTTC. It is translated as CASSSLGGDYGYTF.

This clone has a single count. The chain recombines TRBV7-9 with TRBJ1-6, with TRBD1 matching over 11 bases. CDR1 is SEHNR and CDR2 is FQNEAQ in the germline V gene (reference sequence). CDR3 length: 14 amino acids. After removal of 4 bases from V and 10 bases from J, the junction contained 3 bases not matched to a gene. The CDR3 is CASSYGTGGSPLHF. The CDR3 bases are TGTGCCAGCAGCTACGGGACAGGGGGATCACCCCTCCACTTT.

The gene calls are TRBV6-5 and TRBJ2-7; 10 bases map to TRBD2. Germline V gene sequence: CDR1 MNHEY, CDR2 SVGAGI. Trimming removed 2 bases from V and 3 bases from J; junction bases left unmatched: 4. The CDR3 sequence is 15 residues long. This CDR3 is CASSYALAGGYEQYF. CDR3 sequence (DNA): TGTGCCAGCAGTTACGCCTTAGCGGGGGGCTACGAGCAGTACTTC.

This CDR3 is CSVDASGRGKNEQYF. The CDR3, as DNA: TGCAGCGTTGACGCTAGCGGGAGAGGCAAGAACGAGCAGTACTTC. V is TRBV29-1 and J is TRBJ2-7; 10 bases are shared with TRBD2. This CDR3 is 15 amino acids long. Trimming removed 3 bases from V and 5 bases from J; junction bases left unmatched: 10. The germline V gene encodes CDR1 SQVTM and CDR2 ANQGSEA.

J is TRBJ1-2 and V is TRBV29-1; 12 bases map to TRBD1. This CDR3 is 14 amino acids long. V was clipped by 0 bases and J by 6 bases; unmatched bases: 2. CDR1 is SQVTM, CDR2 ANQGSEA, per germline. Written as DNA, the CDR3 is TGCAGCGTTGAAGAGGGGACAGGGGGCAATGGCTACACCTTC. Protein product: CSVEEGTGGNGYTF. Supplemented by reference TRBV29-1 and TRBJ1-2, the full variable domain reads SAVISQKPSRDICQRGTSLTIQCQVDSQVTMMFWYRQQPGQSLTLIATANQGSEATYESGFVIDKFPISRPNLTFSTLTVSNMSPEDSSIYLCSVEEGTGGNGYTFGSGTRLTVV.

The gene calls are TRBV11-2 and TRBJ2-1, with D possibly TRBD2 on 6 matching bases. This CDR3 has 16 amino acids. Per the germline V gene, CDR1 is SGHAT and CDR2 is FQNNGV. V lost 5 bases and J lost 7, with 21 bases in between. CDR3 residues: CASSLQGTGAGNEQFF. CDR3 nucleotide sequence: TGTGCCAGCAGCCTCCAGGGTACGGGAGCTGGAAATGAGCAGTTCTTC.

The J gene is TRBJ2-5, the V gene TRBV10-3, with D maybe TRBD2 (5 bases). The CDR3 length is 14 residues. Germline V gene lookup returns CDR1 ENHRY and CDR2 SYGVKD. Trimming shortened V by 2 bases and J by 8 bases, and 15 bases separated the two germline ends. The CDR3 region is CAISEGLEKSTQYF. The CDR3 coding sequence is TGTGCCATCAGTGAGGGACTGGAGAAATCAACCCAGTACTTC.

The J gene is TRBJ2-7, the V gene TRBV19; maybe TRBD1 (5 bases). V was shortened by 3 bases and J by 2 bases, with 14 bases between the two germline ends. From germline, CDR1 is LNHDA and CDR2 SQIVND (reference sequence). The CDR3 has 15 residues. The CDR3 region has the DNA TGTGCCAGTAGTATTGTCAGGGTCCCCACCTACGAGCAGTACTTC. Residues: CASSIVRVPTYEQYF.

This clone was counted a single time. The chain is built from TRBV9 and TRBJ2-3; no firm D call. CDR3 size: 13 residues. V lost 0 bases, J lost 3 bases, and 5 bases lay in between. The germline V gene has CDR1 SGDLS and CDR2 YYNGEE. The CDR3 loop is CASSVGATDTQYF. CDR3 sequence (DNA): TGTGCCAGCAGCGTAGGGGCAACAGATACGCAGTATTTT. The entire variable domain, with the rest obtained from reference TRBV9 and TRBJ2-3, is as follows: DSGVTQTPKHLITATGQRVTLRCSPRSGDLSVYWYQQSLDQGLQFLIQYYNGEERAKGNILERFSAQQFPDLHSELNLSSLELGDSALYFCASSVGATDTQYFGPGTRLTVL.

CDR3 DNA: TGTGCCAGCAGTTTGACTGCCACCTACGAGCAGTACTTC. It is translated as CASSLTATYEQYF. V and J are TRBV2 and TRBJ2-7; no clear D gene. The CDR3 spans 13 residues. The V gene's germline CDR1 is SNHLY and CDR2 FYNNEI. V was shortened by 5 bases and J by 2 bases, with 10 bases between the two germline ends.

This rearrangement joins TRBV6-5 to TRBJ2-3, with a tentative D call TRBD2 (6 bases). Trimming took off 4 bases at V and 7 bases at J, with 15 bases between the two ends. The CDR3 totals 14 residues. The germline V gene encodes CDR1 MNHEY and CDR2 SVGAGI. In DNA form, the CDR3 reads TGTGCCAGCAGTTCCGGGACTGACCCAAATACGCAGTATTTT. Protein: CASSSGTDPNTQYF.

The V gene is TRBV7-9, the J gene TRBJ1-2; D uncertain. In germline, CDR1 is SEHNR, CDR2 FQNEAQ (reference sequence). The length of the CDR3 is 13 residues. V was clipped by 2 bases and J by 6 bases, with 10 bases between them. CDR3 residues: CASSLYPSHGYTF. The DNA for the CDR3 is TGTGCCAGCAGCTTATACCCAAGCCATGGCTACACCTTC.

The V gene is TRBV6-1, the J gene TRBJ2-1; D possibly corresponds to TRBD1 (5 bases). The germline V and J ends were trimmed by 3 bases and 8 bases, with 17 bases remaining between them. Germline V gives CDR1 MNHNS, CDR2 SASEGT. The CDR3 is 15 amino acids. Written as DNA, the CDR3 is TGTGCCAGCAGTGACAGTATCTTAGGGGCTGATGAGCAGTTCTTC. This gives the protein CASSDSILGADEQFF.

In nucleotides, the CDR3 is TGTGCCAGCTCACCCGACAGGGCCGGAGCTGAAGCTTTCTTT. This gives the protein CASSPDRAGAEAFF. This sequence joins TRBV18 and TRBJ1-1; TRBD1 aligns across 7 bases. The V segment lost 3 bases and the J segment 6 bases; nucleotides outside the gene matches: 7. Germline CDR1 reads KGHSH; CDR2 reads LQKENI. The CDR3 is 14 residues long.

The V and J genes are TRBV7-2 and TRBJ1-1, with D perhaps TRBD1 (6 bases). The CDR3 is made up of 18 amino acids. Trimming took off 5 bases at V and 0 bases at J, with 22 bases between the two ends. CDR1 and CDR2 (germline): SGHTA, FQGNSA. The CDR3 loop is CASSQSVRVGHLNTEAFF. Written as DNA, the CDR3 is TGTGCCAGCAGCCAGTCGGTGAGAGTGGGACACCTGAACACTGAAGCTTTCTTT.

This chain's CDR3 is CASSPDRWRAQETQYF. In DNA form, the CDR3 reads TGTGCCAGCAGCCCGGACCGATGGAGGGCACAAGAGACCCAGTACTTC. The chain carries TRBV7-8 and TRBJ2-5; maybe TRBD2 (6 bases). The germline gives CDR1 SGHVS, CDR2 FQNEAQ. This CDR3 is 16 amino acids long. The V end was cut by 5 bases, the J end by 2 bases, with 18 bases between.